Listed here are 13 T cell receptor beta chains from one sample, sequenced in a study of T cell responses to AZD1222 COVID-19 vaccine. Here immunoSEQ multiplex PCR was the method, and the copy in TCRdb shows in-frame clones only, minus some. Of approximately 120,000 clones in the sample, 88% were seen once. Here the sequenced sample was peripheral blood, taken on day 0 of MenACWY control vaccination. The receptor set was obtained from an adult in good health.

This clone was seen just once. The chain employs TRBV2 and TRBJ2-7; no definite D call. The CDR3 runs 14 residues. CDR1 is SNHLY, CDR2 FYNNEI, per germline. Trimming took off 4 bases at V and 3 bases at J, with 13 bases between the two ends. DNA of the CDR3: TGTGCCAGCAGTGGTGGGGTTCTTCTCTACGAGCAGTACTTC. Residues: CASSGGVLLYEQYF.

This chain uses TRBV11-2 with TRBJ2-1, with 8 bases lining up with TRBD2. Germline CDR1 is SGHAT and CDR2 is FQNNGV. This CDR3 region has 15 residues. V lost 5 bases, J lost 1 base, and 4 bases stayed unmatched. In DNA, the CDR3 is TGTGCCAGCAGCGTTAGCGGGGCTTCCTACAATGAGCAGTTCTTC. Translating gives CASSVSGASYNEQFF.

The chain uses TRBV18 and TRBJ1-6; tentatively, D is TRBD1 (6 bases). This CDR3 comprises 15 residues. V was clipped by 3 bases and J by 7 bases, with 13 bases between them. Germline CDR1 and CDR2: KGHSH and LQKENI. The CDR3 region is CASSPRGQRNSPLHF. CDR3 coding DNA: TGTGCCAGCTCACCCAGGGGACAAAGAAATTCACCCCTCCACTTT.

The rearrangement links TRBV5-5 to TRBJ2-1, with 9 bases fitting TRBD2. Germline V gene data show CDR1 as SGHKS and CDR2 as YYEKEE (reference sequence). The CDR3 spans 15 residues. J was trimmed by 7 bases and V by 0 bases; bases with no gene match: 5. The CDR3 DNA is TGTGCCAGCAGCTTGGGGCTAGCGGGGCCAAATGAGCAGTTCTTC. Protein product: CASSLGLAGPNEQFF.

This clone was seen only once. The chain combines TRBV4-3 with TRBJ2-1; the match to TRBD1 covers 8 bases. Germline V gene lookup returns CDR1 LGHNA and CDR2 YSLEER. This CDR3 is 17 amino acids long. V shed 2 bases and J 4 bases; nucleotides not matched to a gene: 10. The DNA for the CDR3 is TGCGCCAGCAGCCAAAGTCGTACTGGACAGGGATACAATGAGCAGTTCTTC. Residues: CASSQSRTGQGYNEQFF.

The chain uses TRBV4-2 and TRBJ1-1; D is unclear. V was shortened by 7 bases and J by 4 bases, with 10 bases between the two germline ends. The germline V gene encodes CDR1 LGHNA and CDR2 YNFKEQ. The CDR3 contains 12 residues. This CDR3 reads CASTLEGTEAFF. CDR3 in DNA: TGTGCCAGCACCCTCGAGGGCACTGAAGCTTTCTTT.

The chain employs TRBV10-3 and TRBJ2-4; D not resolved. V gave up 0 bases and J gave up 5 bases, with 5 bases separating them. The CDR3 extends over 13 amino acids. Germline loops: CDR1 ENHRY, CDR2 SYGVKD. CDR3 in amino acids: CAISESVENIQYF. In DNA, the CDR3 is TGTGCCATCAGTGAGTCAGTGGAAAACATTCAGTACTTC.

DNA for the CDR3: TGCGCCAGCAGCCAAGCCGGGGCGGGGGGGCCCCTAAGGGAGCAGTTCTTC. The encoded protein is CASSQAGAGGPLREQFF. The gene calls are TRBV4-3 and TRBJ2-1; 9 nucleotides align to TRBD2. This CDR3 is 17 amino acids long. The germline V gene has CDR1 LGHNA and CDR2 YSLEER. The J segment lost 10 bases and the V segment lost 1 base, leaving 14 bases of the junction unmatched.

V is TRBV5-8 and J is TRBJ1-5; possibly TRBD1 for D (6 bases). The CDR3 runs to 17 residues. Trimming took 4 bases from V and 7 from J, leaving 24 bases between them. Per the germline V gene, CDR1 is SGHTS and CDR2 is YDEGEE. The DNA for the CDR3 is TGTGCCAGCAGCCAATGGGGGGCCTCGAGGGAGGGACAGCCCCAGCATTTT. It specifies CASSQWGASREGQPQHF.

CDR3 nucleotide sequence: TGTGCCAGCAGCTTAGCGGGAGGAGGTTACGAGCAGTACTTC. This codes for CASSLAGGGYEQYF. J is TRBJ2-7 and V is TRBV7-8, with D possibly TRBD2 on 6 matching bases. V lost 0 bases and J 4 bases, leaving 10 bases between the germline ends. The germline V gene has CDR1 SGHVS and CDR2 FQNEAQ. CDR3 length equals 14 residues.

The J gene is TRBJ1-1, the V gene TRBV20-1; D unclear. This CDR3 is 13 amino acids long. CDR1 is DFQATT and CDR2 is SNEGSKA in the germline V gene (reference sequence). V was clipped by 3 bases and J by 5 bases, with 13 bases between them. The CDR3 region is CSASSRVVTEAFF. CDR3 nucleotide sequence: TGCAGTGCTAGTTCCCGGGTAGTGACTGAAGCTTTCTTT.

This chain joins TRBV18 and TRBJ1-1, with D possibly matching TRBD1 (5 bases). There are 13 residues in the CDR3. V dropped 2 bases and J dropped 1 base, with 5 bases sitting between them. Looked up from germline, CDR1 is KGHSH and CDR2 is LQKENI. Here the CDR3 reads CASSPRGNTEAFF. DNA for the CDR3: TGTGCCAGCTCACCAAGGGGGAACACTGAAGCTTTCTTT. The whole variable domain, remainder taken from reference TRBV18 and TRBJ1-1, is NAGVMQNPRHLVRRRGQEARLRCSPMKGHSHVYWYRQLPEEGLKFMVYLQKENIIDESGMPKERFSAEFPKEGPSILRIQQVVRGDSAAYFCASSPRGNTEAFFGQGTRLTVV.

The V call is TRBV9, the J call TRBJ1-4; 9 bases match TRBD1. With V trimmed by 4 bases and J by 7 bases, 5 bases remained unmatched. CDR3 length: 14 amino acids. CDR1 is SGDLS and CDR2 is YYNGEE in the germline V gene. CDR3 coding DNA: TGTGCCAGCAGCCCACAGGGGGCGCCTGAAAAACTGTTTTTT. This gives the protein CASSPQGAPEKLFF. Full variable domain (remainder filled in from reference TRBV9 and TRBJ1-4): DSGVTQTPKHLITATGQRVTLRCSPRSGDLSVYWYQQSLDQGLQFLIQYYNGEERAKGNILERFSAQQFPDLHSELNLSSLELGDSALYFCASSPQGAPEKLFFGSGTQLSVL.